This passage covers 9 T cell receptor beta chains from one sample sequenced in a study of CD8+ T cells in alopecia areata. Reverse transcribed after extraction, RNA yielded cDNA as the sequencing template. Some clones are missing from TCRdb's copy, which holds only in-frame ones; the method was immunoSEQ multiplex PCR. Altogether 150,000 to 200,000 clones are present, just over 65% being singletons, with the ten largest covering 11%. This sample comprised CD8+ T cells sorted from blood, obtained at week 0. Receptors were obtained from a human donor with alopecia areata.

J is TRBJ2-7 and V is TRBV9, with 9 positions matching TRBD1. The length of the CDR3 is 15 residues. Losses at the gene ends were 3 bases for V and 2 bases for J; bases not matched to a gene: 6. Germline lookup yields CDR1 SGDLS and CDR2 YYNGEE. The CDR3 DNA reads TGTGCCAGCAGCGCGGGGGACAGGGCGACCTACGAGCAGTACTTC. Its protein is CASSAGDRATYEQYF.

The chain links TRBV5-1 to TRBJ2-1; no firm D call. The CDR3 loop spans 12 amino acids. CDR1 and CDR2 (germline): SGHRS, YFSETQ. Trimming left V 0 bases short and J 8 bases short, with 6 bases between. The CDR3 protein is CASSLEDYEQFF. The CDR3 nucleotides are TGCGCCAGCAGCTTGGAAGACTATGAGCAGTTCTTC.

On this clone itself: This sample includes further DNA sequences coding for the same CDR3. The gene calls are TRBV2 and TRBJ2-3, with D unresolved. Deletions cut 4 bases from V and 0 bases from J, with 2 bases between. Per the germline V gene, CDR1 is SNHLY and CDR2 is FYNNEI. The CDR3 consists of 12 residues. CDR3: CASSGSTDTQYF. The CDR3 DNA is TGTGCCAGCAGTGGCAGCACAGATACGCAGTATTTT.

This clone appeared a few times. The genes are TRBV19 and TRBJ2-1; D not resolved. The CDR3 runs 12 residues. Trimming cost V 1 base and J 6 bases, with 4 bases left between them. Germline CDR1 is LNHDA and CDR2 is SQIVND (reference sequence). The CDR3: CASSIARNEQFF. Written as DNA, the CDR3 is TGTGCCAGTAGTATAGCCCGCAATGAGCAGTTCTTC.

This chain connects TRBV19 to TRBJ2-7, with 7 positions matching TRBD1. This CDR3 region has 13 residues. The germline CDR1 and CDR2 sequences are LNHDA and SQIVND (reference sequence). The trim removed 7 bases at V and 2 bases at J, leaving 5 bases unmatched. The CDR3 protein is CASNPGQTYEQYF. CDR3 nucleotide sequence: TGTGCCAGTAATCCGGGACAGACCTACGAGCAGTACTTC.

The chain uses TRBV4-1 and TRBJ1-5; 7 bases align to TRBD1. V dropped 3 bases and J dropped 7; count of bases not matched to a gene: 6. This CDR3 region has 14 residues. Germline CDR1 is MGHRA and CDR2 is YSYEKL. In DNA form, the CDR3 reads TGCGCCAGCAGCCATTATCAGGGGGACCAGCCCCAGCATTTT. Translated: CASSHYQGDQPQHF.

This clone showed up just a few times. The rearrangement uses TRBV30 and TRBJ2-7, with unresolved D. V dropped 1 base and J dropped 3 bases, with 10 bases sitting between them. In germline, CDR1 is GTSNPN, CDR2 SVGIG (reference sequence). The CDR3 spans 13 residues. For the CDR3, the DNA is TGTGCCTGGAGTGGCCCGGGCGTCTACGAGCAGTACTTC. Its translation: CAWSGPGVYEQYF.

The rearrangement uses TRBV5-1 and TRBJ2-1, with D perhaps being TRBD1 or TRBD2 (5 bases each). This CDR3 contains 20 residues. Trimming removed 4 bases at V and 7 bases at J, with 33 bases between. Germline V gene lookup returns CDR1 SGHRS and CDR2 YFSETQ. For the CDR3, the DNA is TGCGCCAGCAGCCCAACTGGGACGGGGTCCCGGAGAGGGGAGACGAATGAGCAGTTCTTC. Amino acids: CASSPTGTGSRRGETNEQFF.

The table lists this clone with many counts. Other DNA sequences from this sample encode an identical CDR3 as well. This sequence joins TRBV5-1 and TRBJ2-6; D remains unclear. CDR3 length equals 14 residues. The V end was cut by 5 bases, the J end by 1 base, with 7 bases between. From germline, CDR1 is SGHRS and CDR2 YFSETQ. CDR3 nucleotide sequence: TGCGCCAGCAGATTAGGGTCTGGGGCCAACGTCCTGACTTTC. Translating gives CASRLGSGANVLTF.